This paragraph reports one T cell receptor (beta chain). Its antigen is as yet unknown. The germline gene is not matched at one end of the junction; a read error may be the cause. The data were obtained in a study of blood T cells in healthy people across ages. Study observations and caveats: Fewer expanded clones and more diversity marked long-lived versus aged donors. Unknown CMV status may confound age-related changes in expanded clones.

For the second PCR, which ran for roughly 6 to 11 cycles, a sample-barcoded 5' primer and a J-beta primer mix were used. Through a template-switch adaptor with 12 random nucleotides, each cDNA molecule received a tag. TCRdb independently ran MiXCR on the 5' RACE reads; one entry per CDR3 protein. The table includes approximately 730,000 distinct CDR3 sequences, around 46% detected once. Specimen: blood. This sequence originates from a woman aged 55 to 70 in good health.

The CDR3 protein is CASTLGGTNYEQYF. The CDR3 nucleotides read TGTGCCAGCACCTTGGGGGGCACGAACTACGAGCAGTACTTC. The V and J genes are TRBV5-6 and TRBJ2-7; D could derive from TRBD1 or TRBD2 (6 bases each). Germline CDR1 SGHDT, CDR2 YYEEEE. This CDR3 has 14 residues.